This T cell receptor (beta chain) originates from a study of regulatory T cells in long-lasting Graves disease. Study-wide context: Graves' patients (newly diagnosed) had been on antithyroid drugs under 3 months. Findings and caveats of the study: Persistent Graves' cases showed lower TCR diversity than newly diagnosed cases.

Arm-PCR with iRepertoire HTBI primers amplified the CDR3 regions for these TCR beta libraries. TCRdb reanalysed the multiplex PCR reads using MiXCR and keeps one entry per CDR3 protein. Among a few hundred thousand distinct CDR3 sequences listed, about 15% were seen once. Time point denoted: newly diagnosed GD, antithyroid drugs for less than 3 months. The TCR library was made from RNA that had been extracted from PBMCs in TRIzol. The guidelines of the American Thyroid Association were the basis for diagnosing Graves' disease. CDR3 length: 15 amino acids. From germline, CDR1 is SGHRS and CDR2 YFSETQ. This clonotype was found many times. Its antigen is unknown. A read error may produce the germline difference seen at one junction end. The sample was also reused in another study, on T cells in Graves' hyperthyroidism and ophthalmopathy.

This TCR was sampled from a woman aged 40 to 50 with Graves disease. The J gene is TRBJ2-5, the V gene TRBV5-1; TRBD2 agrees at 10 bases. The source was peripheral blood mononuclear cells (PBMCs), collected at new diagnosis, from a patient treated with antithyroid drugs. CDR3 amino acids: CASSLGLAGEETQYF. DNA for the CDR3: TGTGCCAGCAGTTTAGGGCTAGCGGGAGAAGAGACCCAGTACTTC.